The 10 T cell receptor beta chains given below trace back to one sample, sequenced in a study of early T cells in non-severe SARS-CoV-2 infection. TCRdb fed the 5' RACE reads into MiXCR, producing one record per CDR3 protein. The sample lists tens of thousands of distinct CDR3 sequences; around 7% were seen once. The sample comprised whole blood. The receptor source for this set is an adult who was a healthcare worker with PCR-confirmed SARS-CoV-2 infection or an uninfected control (not recorded which).

This clonotype appeared many times. V gene TRBV20-1 combines with J gene TRBJ2-1; D gene ambiguous. This CDR3 has 13 amino acids. CDR1 and CDR2 (germline): DFQATT, SNEGSKA (reference sequence). V was cut by 6 bases and J by 14 bases, with 23 bases left in between. CDR3 loop: CSAPTDPLGLEFF. The CDR3 nucleotides read TGCAGTGCACCAACAGACCCTCTAGGCCTCGAGTTCTTC.

The table lists this clonotype with many counts. This sequence joins TRBV7-9 and TRBJ2-5; D possibly corresponds to TRBD1 (7 bases). The V and J ends lost 1 base and 2 bases respectively, with 11 bases between them. Per germline, CDR1 SEHNR and CDR2 FQNEAQ (reference sequence). The CDR3 is made up of 15 amino acids. The DNA of the CDR3 is TGTGCCAGCAGCTTAGTCAGGGGGGTACAAGAGACCCAGTACTTC. It translates to CASSLVRGVQETQYF.

This clonotype showed up many times. The V and J genes are TRBV29-1 and TRBJ2-6; no firm D call. Germline V CDR1 and CDR2: SQVTM, ANQGSEA. The CDR3 length is 11 residues. With 5 bases removed from V and 6 bases from J, the gap between germline ends came to 5 bases. CDR3 region: CSVTEANVLTF. The CDR3 DNA reads as TGCAGCGTTACGGAGGCCAACGTCCTGACTTTC. Full variable domain (remainder filled in from reference TRBV29-1 and TRBJ2-6): SAVISQKPSRDICQRGTSLTIQCQVDSQVTMMFWYRQQPGQSLTLIATANQGSEATYESGFVIDKFPISRPNLTFSTLTVSNMSPEDSSIYLCSVTEANVLTFGAGSRLTVL.

Ten or more counts support this clonotype. This chain connects TRBV5-4 to TRBJ2-7; D ambiguous. This CDR3 region has 12 residues. The germline gives CDR1 SGHNT, CDR2 YYREEE (reference sequence). Trimming removed 2 bases at V and 3 bases at J, with 6 bases between. The CDR3 nucleotides read TGTGCCAGCAGCTTTCAAGACTACGAGCAGTACTTC. This codes for CASSFQDYEQYF. Complete variable domain (other parts from reference TRBV5-4 and TRBJ2-7): ETGVTQSPTHLIKTRGQQVTLRCSSQSGHNTVSWYQQALGQGPQFIFQYYREEENGRGNFPPRFSGLQFPNYSSELNVNALELDDSALYLCASSFQDYEQYFGPGTRLTVT.

This clonotype was counted many times. This chain uses TRBV6-5 with TRBJ2-1, with 11 nucleotides matching TRBD2. Losses at the gene ends were 8 bases for V and 7 bases for J; bases not matched to a gene: 7. Looked up from germline, CDR1 is MNHEY and CDR2 is SVGAGI. The CDR3 totals 14 residues. This chain's CDR3 is CASGTSGGGNEQFF. CDR3 nucleotides: TGTGCCAGCGGTACTAGCGGGGGAGGGAATGAGCAGTTCTTC.

This clonotype was picked up many times. The chain carries TRBV30 and TRBJ1-4; D perhaps matches TRBD1 (5 bases). The germline gives CDR1 GTSNPN, CDR2 SVGIG (reference sequence). The CDR3 is 14 residues long. Trimming took off 2 bases at V and 5 bases at J, with 12 bases between the two ends. Here the CDR3 reads CAWSFGAGNEKLFF. CDR3 DNA sequence: TGTGCCTGGAGTTTCGGGGCAGGAAATGAAAAACTGTTTTTT.

The chain employs TRBV20-1 and TRBJ2-4; tentatively, D is TRBD2 (5 bases). The CDR3 is made up of 13 amino acids. CDR1 and CDR2 (germline): DFQATT, SNEGSKA (reference sequence). Deletions cut 6 bases from V and 6 bases from J, with 15 bases between. DNA of the CDR3: TGCAGTGCAGAGCGGCCCCCCGGAAACATTCAGTACTTC. The encoded protein is CSAERPPGNIQYF.

This clonotype was detected ten times or more. CDR3 in amino acids: CASSLPRGARELFF. For the CDR3, the DNA is TGTGCCAGCAGTTTGCCCAGGGGGGCCCGGGAGCTGTTTTTT. This chain joins TRBV5-6 and TRBJ2-2; possibly TRBD1 for D (7 bases). V was trimmed by 5 bases and J by 9 bases, leaving 17 bases between them. Germline lookup yields CDR1 SGHDT and CDR2 YYEEEE. The CDR3 spans 14 residues.

This clonotype was recorded many times. This chain links TRBV7-9 with TRBJ2-3; D not certain. CDR3 length: 17 amino acids. The germline V gene has CDR1 SEHNR and CDR2 FQNEAQ (reference sequence). V lost 4 bases to trimming and J lost 0 bases, with 17 bases between them. CDR3: CASSSISGGTSTDTQYF. The CDR3 nucleotides read TGTGCCAGCAGCTCCATTTCGGGCGGTACTAGCACAGATACGCAGTATTTT.

This clonotype was seen at least ten times. V is TRBV24-1 and J is TRBJ2-2; tentatively, D is TRBD1 (5 bases). Trimming cost V 6 bases and J 1 base, with 5 bases left between them. The CDR3 length is 13 residues. Germline V gene lookup returns CDR1 KGHDR and CDR2 SFDVKD. DNA for the CDR3: TGTGCCACCAGTCAGGGGAACACCGGGGAGCTGTTTTTT. As protein: CATSQGNTGELFF.